This TCR beta chain was sequenced for a study of CD4 T cells in relation to SARS-CoV-2 and coronaviruses. The data were produced by immunoSEQ multiplex PCR, yet TCRdb's version contains in-frame clones alone and is incomplete. In the table there are some 60,000 clones, just over 90% of which are singletons. CDR1 MDHEN and CDR2 SYDVKM come from the germline V gene. The CDR3 runs 14 residues. J lost 6 bases, V lost 5 bases, and 6 bases had no gene match. This chain connects TRBV28 to TRBJ1-4; 7 bases are a match to TRBD1. The sample comprised naive CD4+ T cells from PBMCs. The subset: naive CD4+ T cells isolated by negative enrichment. The TCR was taken from an adult with COVID-19. CDR3 nucleotides: TGTGCCAGCAGTCCGCCCGGGACAGATGAAAAACTGTTTTTT. It encodes CASSPPGTDEKLFF.